The 20 T cell receptor beta chains in this list originate from one sample, sequenced in a study of blood T cells in healthy people across ages. PCR was performed a second time for roughly 7 to 11 cycles using a sample-barcoded 5' primer and a J-beta primer mix. TCRdb ran MiXCR on the 5' RACE reads and lists one entry per CDR3 protein. The sample shows some 700,000 distinct CDR3 sequences, around 46% of them seen only once. The source material was blood. The source is an older woman in good health.

This rearrangement joins TRBV4-3 to TRBJ2-3; no reliable D call. CDR1 and CDR2 (germline): LGHNA, YSLEER. V was cut by 2 bases and J by 3 bases, with 6 bases left in between. The CDR3 has 13 amino acids. For the CDR3, the DNA is TGCGCCAGCAGCCAAAGGTTGACAGATACGCAGTATTTT. Residues: CASSQRLTDTQYF.

The chain carries TRBV5-1 and TRBJ1-2; D is possibly TRBD1 (5 bases). V lost 0 bases, J lost 4 bases, and 10 bases lay in between. Germline CDR1 SGHRS, CDR2 YFSETQ. CDR3 length equals 14 residues. The DNA for the CDR3 is TGCGCCAGCAGCTTGGATAGAGGGACCTATGGCTACACCTTC. It yields the protein CASSLDRGTYGYTF.

The CDR3 spells CSAVEENQPQHF. CDR3 bases: TGCAGTGCGGTAGAGGAAAATCAGCCCCAGCATTTT. The chain employs TRBV20-1 and TRBJ1-5; no clear D gene. With 6 bases removed from V and 4 bases from J, the gap between germline ends came to 10 bases. This CDR3 spans 12 amino acids. Germline V lookup: CDR1 DFQATT, CDR2 SNEGSKA (reference sequence).

The chain combines TRBV14 with TRBJ2-1, with no clear D. CDR1 is SGHDN and CDR2 is FVKESK in the germline V gene. This CDR3 spans 11 amino acids. V lost 2 bases and J 9 bases, leaving 5 bases between the germline ends. The CDR3 nucleotides read TGTGCCAGCAGCCAATTCTCTGAGCAGTTCTTC. As protein: CASSQFSEQFF. The variable domain in full, completed from reference TRBV14 and TRBJ2-1, reads EAGVTQFPSHSVIEKGQTVTLRCDPISGHDNLYWYRRVMGKEIKFLLHFVKESKQDESGMPNNRFLAERTGGTYSTLKVQPAELEDSGVYFCASSQFSEQFFGPGTRLTVL.

This clonotype was seen a handful of times. The chain is built from TRBV20-1 and TRBJ1-5; TRBD1 matches at 11 bases. Germline CDR1 and CDR2: DFQATT and SNEGSKA (reference sequence). V trimming: 2 bases; J trimming: 7 bases; junction bases outside the gene matches: 7. The CDR3 is 15 amino acids. CDR3 in DNA: TGCAGTGCTAGATCCCCGGGACAGGGGGTCCAGCCCCAGCATTTT. Protein product: CSARSPGQGVQPQHF.

This clonotype came up many times. The chain recombines TRBV20-1 with TRBJ2-3; D possibly corresponds to TRBD1 (5 bases). Trimming shortened V by 6 bases and J by 3 bases, and 19 bases separated the two germline ends. The CDR3 runs to 15 residues. The germline CDR1 and CDR2 sequences are DFQATT and SNEGSKA (reference sequence). CDR3 region: CSAPMGPGPTDTQYF. The DNA for the CDR3 is TGCAGTGCACCTATGGGCCCAGGGCCGACAGATACGCAGTATTTT.

This clonotype occurred a few times. The chain carries TRBV6-5 and TRBJ2-6; TRBD2 agrees at 9 bases. V lost 4 bases, J lost 0 bases, and 4 bases stayed unmatched. The CDR3 length is 17 residues. CDR1 is MNHEY, CDR2 SVGAGI, per germline. CDR3 protein: CASSSLAGPSGANVLTF. Here the CDR3 DNA reads TGTGCCAGCAGTTCGCTAGCGGGGCCCTCTGGGGCCAACGTCCTGACTTTC.

This chain joins TRBV12-3 or TRBV12-4 and TRBJ2-3; D possibly corresponds to TRBD2 (7 bases). V was clipped by 3 bases and J by 0 bases, with 13 bases between them. The CDR3 runs 16 residues. CDR3: CASSFRGARSTDTQYF. Written as DNA, the CDR3 is TGTGCCAGCAGTTTCCGGGGGGCGCGGAGCACAGATACGCAGTATTTT.

Worth noting for this clonotype: One junction end does not reproduce the germline sequence, and a read error may be involved. This sequence joins TRBV6-5 and TRBJ2-2; D may match TRBD1 or TRBD2 (5 bases each). The germline gives CDR1 MNHEY, CDR2 SVGAGI. The CDR3 sequence is 14 residues long. CDR3 sequence (DNA): TGTACCAGCAGTTACCAGTGGGACGCCGGGGAGCTGTTTTTT. Protein sequence: CTSSYQWDAGELFF.

This clonotype has a handful of counts. This chain links TRBV6-2 or TRBV6-3 with TRBJ2-1, with 9 bases that match TRBD2. The CDR3 runs to 15 residues. J lost 6 bases, V lost 8 bases, and 11 bases had no gene match. Germline CDR1 is MNHEY and CDR2 is SVGEGT. CDR3 sequence: CASQVSGRRGNEQFF. CDR3 nucleotides: TGTGCCAGCCAGGTTAGCGGGAGAAGAGGCAATGAGCAGTTCTTC.

This chain joins TRBV24-1 and TRBJ2-7, with TRBD1 identical over 7 bases. V shed 7 bases and J 0 bases; nucleotides not matched to a gene: 2. The CDR3 totals 13 residues. CDR1 KGHDR and CDR2 SFDVKD come from the germline V gene. The CDR3: CATSNRGSYEQYF. The CDR3 bases are TGTGCCACCAGCAACAGGGGCTCCTACGAGCAGTACTTC.

The V call is TRBV13, the J call TRBJ1-4; D remains unclear. The germline CDR1 and CDR2 sequences are PRHDT and FYEKMQ (reference sequence). The CDR3 is made up of 13 amino acids. The ends were cut back, 5 bases at V and 8 bases at J, with 12 bases in the middle. The DNA for the CDR3 is TGTGCCAGCAGCCGGATCCCGGGCGAAAAACTGTTTTTT. Translating gives CASSRIPGEKLFF. The complete variable domain, with remaining parts taken from reference TRBV13 and TRBJ1-4, reads AAGVIQSPRHLIKEKRETATLKCYPIPRHDTVYWYQQGPGQDPQFLISFYEKMQSDKGSIPDRFSAQQFSDYHSELNMSSLELGDSALYFCASSRIPGEKLFFGSGTQLSVL.

This chain uses TRBV10-3 with TRBJ1-5; D remains unclear. V lost 3 bases and J 4 bases, leaving 13 bases between the germline ends. The CDR3 sequence is 15 residues long. Germline CDR1 is ENHRY and CDR2 is SYGVKD. The CDR3 bases are TGTGCCATCAGTGACGCGCAGGTGCGGAATCAGCCCCAGCATTTT. Translated: CAISDAQVRNQPQHF.

This chain joins TRBV5-1 and TRBJ2-3; TRBD2 matches 12 bases. Trimming cost V 8 bases and J 0 bases; bases outside gene matches: 7. The V gene's germline CDR1 is SGHRS and CDR2 YFSETQ. The CDR3 extends over 16 amino acids. The CDR3 sequence: CASGPGLAGSTDTQYF. The CDR3 bases are TGCGCCAGTGGACCGGGACTAGCGGGTAGCACAGATACGCAGTATTTT.

This chain links TRBV20-1 with TRBJ2-3, with a tentative D call TRBD1 (7 bases). Per the germline V gene, CDR1 is DFQATT and CDR2 is SNEGSKA (reference sequence). V lost 4 bases and J lost 4, with 18 bases in between. The CDR3 has 15 residues. This CDR3 is CSATAGGRVSDTQYF. CDR3 nucleotides: TGCAGTGCTACCGCAGGGGGGCGAGTGTCAGATACGCAGTATTTT.

In its sample, this clonotype was seen a few times. The chain uses TRBV5-8 and TRBJ2-3, with D possibly being TRBD2 (5 bases). CDR1 SGHTS and CDR2 YDEGEE come from the germline V gene. V dropped 0 bases and J dropped 2 bases, with 10 bases sitting between them. The CDR3 consists of 15 residues. The CDR3 bases are TGTGCCAGCAGCTTGGCTGTCCTAGCCACAGATACGCAGTATTTT. Its translation is CASSLAVLATDTQYF.

This clonotype was seen ten or more times. The V gene is TRBV20-1, the J gene TRBJ2-1, with TRBD2 identical over 9 bases. V lost 3 bases and J lost 8; bases outside the gene matches: 8. The length of the CDR3 is 14 residues. Per germline, CDR1 DFQATT and CDR2 SNEGSKA (reference sequence). As DNA, the CDR3 is TGCAGTGCTAGTGTCGCGGGAGGGCGCGATGAGCAGTTCTTC. Protein product: CSASVAGGRDEQFF.

The chain has TRBV4-1 and TRBJ1-1; D is possibly TRBD1 (6 bases). Trimming took off 3 bases at V and 4 bases at J, with 18 bases between the two ends. Germline CDR1 reads MGHRA; CDR2 reads YSYEKL. The CDR3 spans 16 residues. This CDR3 is CASSQGTGSLGTEAFF. CDR3 bases: TGCGCCAGCAGCCAGGGTACAGGGTCGCTGGGCACTGAAGCTTTCTTT.

The V gene is TRBV29-1, the J gene TRBJ2-3; D may be TRBD1 or TRBD2 (5 bases each). Germline values: CDR1 SQVTM, CDR2 ANQGSEA. The CDR3 totals 11 residues. Trimming removed 8 bases from V and 1 base from J, with 7 bases in between. CDR3 amino acids: CSMGGTDTQYF. In nucleotides, the CDR3 is TGCAGCATGGGGGGCACAGATACGCAGTATTTT.

This clonotype was counted only a few times. V and J are TRBV11-2 and TRBJ2-3; 7 bases match TRBD1. From germline, CDR1 is SGHAT and CDR2 FQNNGV. The CDR3 spans 17 residues. Trimming took 8 bases from V and 3 from J; bases not matched to a gene: 17. The CDR3 protein is CASGRRGGGGTTDTQYF. As DNA, the CDR3 is TGTGCCAGCGGCCGGCGAGGGGGCGGTGGAACAACAGATACGCAGTATTTT.